Below, 3 T cell receptor beta chains from the same sample are listed, as sequenced in a study of CD8+ T cells in alopecia areata. It was cDNA, reverse transcribed from extracted RNA, that served as the sequencing template. Repertoires were generated with immunoSEQ multiplex PCR, while TCRdb's copy carries only in-frame clones and drops some. This sample carries about 110,000 clones, none of them present only once. The sequenced material came from lesional skin. The receptors here all came from a C3H/HeJ mouse with alopecia areata. The strain is characterized by the MHC haplotype H2-k.

Comments on this clone: Genes and germline come from the mouse. The read ends 4 residues shy of where the CDR3 ends; the end is completed using the germline J gene. The rearrangement links TRBV13-3 to TRBJ2-5, with a weak D call TRBD1 (5 bases). The germline CDR1 and CDR2 sequences are NNHDY and SYVADS. V lost 1 base and J 1 base, leaving 10 bases between the germline ends. The CDR3 is made up of 15 amino acids. CDR3 residues: CASSDRGSDQDTQYF. The DNA read from the CDR3 is TGTGCCAGCAGTGATAGGGGTTCCGACCAAGAC.

This clone came up many times. The gene names here belong to mouse. With the read ending 4 residues before the CDR3 end, the germline J gene is used to fill in that end. The V and J genes are TRBV1 and TRBJ2-1, with TRBD2 matching 11 bases. The germline V gene encodes CDR1 NSQYPW and CDR2 LRSPGD (reference sequence). The CDR3 extends over 14 amino acids. Partial CDR3 DNA: TGCACCTGCAGTACAGGACTGGGGGGCTCT. It translates to CTCSTGLGGS. The whole CDR3 protein reads CTCSTGLGGSEQFF.

Only a few counts were recorded for this clone. Any gene name here is a mouse gene name. The read finishes 4 residues shy of the CDR3 end, and the germline J gene is used to complete it. The chain combines TRBV1 with TRBJ2-1; 11 bases map to TRBD2. CDR1 NSQYPW and CDR2 LRSPGD come from the germline V gene (reference sequence). J lost 6 bases, V lost 1 base, and 5 bases had no gene match. The CDR3 sequence is 16 residues long. The CDR3 protein is CTCSAAGTGGFAEQFF. CDR3 DNA, as far as it was read: TGCACCTGCAGTGCAGCCGGGACTGGGGGTTTTGCT.